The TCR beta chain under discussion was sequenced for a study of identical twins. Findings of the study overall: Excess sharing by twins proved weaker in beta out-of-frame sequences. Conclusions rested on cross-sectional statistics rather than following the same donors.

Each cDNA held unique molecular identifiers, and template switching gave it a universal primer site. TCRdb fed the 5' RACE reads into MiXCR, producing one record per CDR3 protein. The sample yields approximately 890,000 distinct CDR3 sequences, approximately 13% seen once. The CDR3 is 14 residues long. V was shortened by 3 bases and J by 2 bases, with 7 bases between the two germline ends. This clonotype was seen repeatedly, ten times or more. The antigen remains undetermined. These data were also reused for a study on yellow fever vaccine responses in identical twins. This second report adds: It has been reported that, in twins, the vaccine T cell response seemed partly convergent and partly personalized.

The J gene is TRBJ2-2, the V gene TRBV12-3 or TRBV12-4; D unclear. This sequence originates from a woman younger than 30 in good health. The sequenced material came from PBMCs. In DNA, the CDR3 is TGTGCCAGCAGTTTTGACCAAAACACCGGGGAGCTGTTTTTT. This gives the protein CASSFDQNTGELFF.